One and the same sample provided the 19 T cell receptor beta chains below, sequenced in a study of blood T cell repertoires in COVID-19. Only in-frame clones appear in the TCRdb table, and some are missing; sequencing was by immunoSEQ multiplex PCR. This sample carries 82,000 or so clones, roughly 89% of them seen once, and the ten largest clones take roughly 1.2%. Material for sequencing was PBMCs or T cells enriched from blood (not recorded which). These receptors were collected from a woman aged 50 to 65 with acute COVID-19.

The chain employs TRBV3-1 (or the pseudogene TRBV3-2) and TRBJ1-5; D may be TRBD1 (5 bases). Germline CDR1 and CDR2: LGHDT and YNNKEL (reference sequence). V was shortened by 0 bases and J by 2 bases, with 14 bases between the two germline ends. The length of the CDR3 is 17 residues. This CDR3 reads CASSQDSGGGGNQPQHF. The CDR3 nucleotides read TGTGCCAGCAGCCAAGATTCGGGGGGAGGGGGCAATCAGCCCCAGCATTTT.

The chain uses TRBV7-2 and TRBJ2-1; D gene unclear. The V end lost 4 bases, the J end lost 1 base, and 5 bases lay between the germline ends. Germline V gives CDR1 SGHTA, CDR2 FQGNSA. This CDR3 is 13 amino acids long. The CDR3 DNA follows: TGTGCCAGCAGCTCCCCGTCCTACAATGAGCAGTTCTTC. Protein product: CASSSPSYNEQFF.

This chain joins TRBV11-1 and TRBJ2-3; TRBD1 is a possible D gene (6 bases). Trimming removed 5 bases from V and 2 bases from J, with 8 bases in between. The CDR3 consists of 13 residues. CDR1 and CDR2 from the germline V gene are SGHAT and FQDESV (reference sequence). The chain's CDR3 is CASSDRNTDTQYF. DNA for the CDR3: TGTGCCAGCAGCGACAGGAACACAGATACGCAGTATTTT.

The chain uses TRBV27 and TRBJ1-1, with D tentatively TRBD1 (5 bases). Between the trimmed V and J ends, which lost 3 bases and 1 base, there was a span of 15 bases. Germline V gene sequence: CDR1 MNHEY, CDR2 SMNVEV (reference sequence). The CDR3 extends over 16 amino acids. The chain's CDR3 is CASSLVKGRENTEAFF. The CDR3 DNA follows: TGTGCCAGCAGTTTGGTGAAAGGCAGGGAGAACACTGAAGCTTTCTTT.

The chain is built from TRBV4-2 and TRBJ1-2, with unresolved D. The CDR3 length is 16 residues. Trimming left V 4 bases short and J 6 bases short, with 21 bases between. Looked up from germline, CDR1 is LGHNA and CDR2 is YNFKEQ. DNA of the CDR3: TGTGCCAGCAGCCGAGAAACAGACGTAAGCAGTGATGGCTACACCTTC. It is translated as CASSRETDVSSDGYTF.

This clone has only one observation. The chain carries TRBV7-9 and TRBJ1-1, with TRBD1 identical over 10 bases. The CDR3 has 14 residues. V was clipped by 6 bases and J by 5 bases; unmatched bases: 6. The germline gives CDR1 SEHNR, CDR2 FQNEAQ (reference sequence). The CDR3 nucleotides read TGTGCCAGCAGGAGAGAGGGACAGGGGACTGAAGCTTTCTTT. Translation: CASRREGQGTEAFF.

CDR3 sequence: CASSSDFPSYEQYF. The CDR3 nucleotides are TGTGCCAGCAGCTCAGACTTCCCCTCCTACGAGCAGTACTTC. The rearrangement joins TRBV7-8 to TRBJ2-7, with D unclear. In germline, CDR1 is SGHVS, CDR2 FQNEAQ. CDR3 length: 14 amino acids. The germline V and J ends were trimmed by 4 bases and 0 bases, with 10 bases remaining between them.

V and J are TRBV3-1 (or the pseudogene TRBV3-2) and TRBJ2-1, with D tentatively TRBD2 (6 bases). The ends were cut back, 3 bases at V and 2 bases at J, with 14 bases in the middle. The CDR3 runs 16 residues. Germline V gives CDR1 LGHDT, CDR2 YNNKEL (reference sequence). The CDR3 DNA reads TGTGCCAGCAGCCAGTCCGGGACTTTCACCTACAATGAGCAGTTCTTC. It yields the protein CASSQSGTFTYNEQFF.

The chain carries TRBV11-3 and TRBJ1-1; weak D call: TRBD1 (5 bases). The CDR3 spans 14 residues. V was shortened by 4 bases and J by 4 bases, with 13 bases between the two germline ends. CDR1 and CDR2 from the germline V gene are SGHNT and YENEEA. DNA for the CDR3: TGTGCCAGCAGCTACTTTCAGGGAAGCACTGAAGCTTTCTTT. It codes for CASSYFQGSTEAFF.

The chain has TRBV30 and TRBJ2-1; TRBD2 matches 12 bases. The CDR3 is made up of 15 amino acids. The V gene's germline CDR1 is GTSNPN and CDR2 SVGIG (reference sequence). Losses at the gene ends were 5 bases for V and 6 bases for J; bases not matched to a gene: 8. The CDR3 DNA follows: TGTGCCTGGGCCCGACTAGCGGGAGTCCCCAATGAGCAGTTCTTC. This translates into CAWARLAGVPNEQFF.

DNA for the CDR3: TGTGCCAGCAGTGATCCAGGGGAGGGTGGCGAAAAACTGTTTTTT. Residues: CASSDPGEGGEKLFF. This chain joins TRBV25-1 and TRBJ1-4, with a possible D match to TRBD1 (6 bases). CDR1 and CDR2 from the germline V gene are MGHDK and SYGVNS. The CDR3 totals 15 residues. V shed 3 bases and J shed 8 bases, with 16 bases lying between them.

The gene calls are TRBV7-8 and TRBJ2-2, with D possibly being TRBD2 (6 bases). The V and J ends lost 5 bases and 4 bases respectively, with 11 bases between them. This CDR3 region has 14 residues. CDR1 and CDR2 from the germline V gene are SGHVS and FQNEAQ. CDR3 nucleotide sequence: TGTGCCAGCAGCCCCAGGGACTTCACCGGGGAGCTGTTTTTT. This translates into CASSPRDFTGELFF.

This clone was detected a few times. V gene TRBV27 combines with J gene TRBJ1-5, with D perhaps TRBD1 (6 bases). The CDR3 is 15 residues long. The ends were cut back, 2 bases at V and 2 bases at J, with 10 bases in the middle. Germline V gene sequence: CDR1 MNHEY, CDR2 SMNVEV (reference sequence). DNA for the CDR3: TGTGCCAGCAGTTTAAGAGCAGGGGGCAATCAGCCCCAGCATTTT. It encodes CASSLRAGGNQPQHF.

V gene TRBV5-4 combines with J gene TRBJ2-7; weak D call: TRBD1 (5 bases). The ends were cut back, 2 bases at V and 0 bases at J, with 9 bases in the middle. Germline CDR1 and CDR2: SGHNT and YYREEE (reference sequence). CDR3 size: 14 residues. The CDR3: CASSFKGISYEQYF. DNA of the CDR3: TGTGCCAGCAGCTTCAAGGGGATCTCCTACGAGCAGTACTTC.

The CDR3: CASSIASGSEYEQYF. CDR3 DNA sequence: TGTGCCAGTAGTATAGCTAGCGGGAGTGAGTACGAGCAGTACTTC. The chain employs TRBV19 and TRBJ2-7, with TRBD2 matching over 10 bases. This CDR3 spans 15 amino acids. The germline CDR1 and CDR2 sequences are LNHDA and SQIVND (reference sequence). Trimming took 1 base from V and 4 from J; bases not matched to a gene: 4.

This chain links TRBV7-2 with TRBJ2-2; no clear D gene. The CDR3 length is 14 residues. CDR1 is SGHTA and CDR2 is FQGNSA in the germline V gene. V gave up 1 base and J gave up 1 base, with 4 bases separating them. CDR3 protein: CASSLEQNTGELFF. DNA of the CDR3: TGTGCCAGCAGCTTAGAACAGAACACCGGGGAGCTGTTTTTT.

This rearrangement joins TRBV27 to TRBJ1-2; no firm D call. The CDR3 is made up of 12 amino acids. CDR1 MNHEY and CDR2 SMNVEV come from the germline V gene (reference sequence). V dropped 4 bases and J dropped 6 bases, with 9 bases sitting between them. The CDR3 spells CASSYSGDGYTF. As DNA, the CDR3 is TGTGCCAGCAGTTACAGCGGTGATGGCTACACCTTC.

The CDR3 region is CASSAASGTYNEQFF. The CDR3 DNA follows: TGTGCCAGCAGCGCCGCTAGCGGAACTTACAATGAGCAGTTCTTC. V and J are TRBV9 and TRBJ2-1, with 7 positions matching TRBD2. Trimming removed 3 bases from V and 4 bases from J; junction bases left unmatched: 7. Germline V gene lookup returns CDR1 SGDLS and CDR2 YYNGEE. The CDR3 loop spans 15 amino acids.

V and J are TRBV30 and TRBJ2-1; 10 bases agree with TRBD2. CDR3 length: 16 residues. J gave up 6 bases and V 4 bases, and 12 bases lay outside the gene matches. Germline V gives CDR1 GTSNPN, CDR2 SVGIG (reference sequence). CDR3 region: CAWTRGPGLATNEQFF. CDR3 nucleotides: TGTGCCTGGACCCGAGGGCCGGGACTAGCGACCAATGAGCAGTTCTTC.